What follows are 6 T cell receptor beta chains derived from one specimen sequenced in a study of blood T cell repertoires in COVID-19. Assay used: immunoSEQ multiplex PCR; TCRdb lists only in-frame clones, some missing. This table has 45,000 to 60,000 clones, 86% appearing once. The sample taken for sequencing was peripheral blood. The origin of the receptors is a man between 65 and 85 years old with active COVID-19.

V usage is TRBV19 and J usage is TRBJ1-2; 7 nucleotides agree with TRBD1. The trim removed 1 base at V and 4 bases at J, leaving 9 bases unmatched. The CDR3 spans 16 residues. Germline V gene sequence: CDR1 LNHDA, CDR2 SQIVND (reference sequence). The CDR3 DNA follows: TGTGCCAGTAGTATAGGAGGGGGCCAGGCCCCCTATGGCTACACCTTC. Translating gives CASSIGGGQAPYGYTF.

The genes are TRBV6-5 and TRBJ1-1; D gene unclear. The CDR3 is made up of 12 amino acids. V lost 2 bases to trimming and J lost 8 bases, with 9 bases between them. Germline CDR1 and CDR2: MNHEY and SVGAGI. The CDR3 here is CASSYMGGEAFF. The CDR3 DNA follows: TGTGCCAGCAGTTACATGGGAGGGGAAGCTTTCTTT.

J is TRBJ1-1 and V is TRBV12-3 or TRBV12-4, with D uncertain. The V and J ends lost 7 bases and 4 bases respectively, with 10 bases between them. This CDR3 is 12 amino acids long. CDR3 nucleotide sequence: TGTGCCAGCACCCGGTTGAGCACTGAAGCTTTCTTT. Its protein product is CASTRLSTEAFF.

The chain employs TRBV4-1 and TRBJ2-5; weak D call: TRBD2 (5 bases). Germline CDR1 is MGHRA and CDR2 is YSYEKL. Trimming cost V 4 bases and J 0 bases, with 9 bases left between them. The CDR3 runs to 14 residues. The CDR3 nucleotides read TGCGCCAGCAGCCTCGCCGGGGACCAAGAGACCCAGTACTTC. Its protein product is CASSLAGDQETQYF.

This clone was counted once. This chain links TRBV6-2 or TRBV6-3 with TRBJ2-3; D call uncertain. Trimming left V 6 bases short and J 3 bases short, with 10 bases between. The CDR3 length is 13 residues. Germline V gives CDR1 MNHEY, CDR2 SVGEGT. The CDR3 sequence: CASSPRRTDTQYF. The CDR3 DNA sequence: TGTGCCAGCAGCCCCCGGAGAACAGATACGCAGTATTTT.

The V gene is TRBV13, the J gene TRBJ1-5; D possibly corresponds to TRBD1 (6 bases). The germline V gene encodes CDR1 PRHDT and CDR2 FYEKMQ (reference sequence). This CDR3 contains 12 residues. The V and J ends lost 5 bases and 7 bases respectively, with 9 bases between them. The DNA for the CDR3 is TGTGCCAGCAGCGAGGGGGAACAGCCCCAGCATTTT. It codes for CASSEGEQPQHF.